This entry features one TCR beta chain sequence. The entry originates in a study of blood T cell repertoires in COVID-19. Whole-study context: The United States, Italy and Spain were the sources of the acute and convalescent COVID-19 samples. Sources were T cells, B-cell-depleted T cells, or PBMCs; the material itself was cDNA or gDNA.

Per the study methods: Estimated nucleated cell counts came from reference gene primer amplification. Some clones are missing from TCRdb's copy, which holds only in-frame ones; the method was immunoSEQ multiplex PCR. The V and J calls and clone size come from that table; D and trimming were worked out from the DNA. The sample lists hundreds of thousands of clones; roughly 76% were seen once. Patients at the Seattle site were enrolled during active infection and followed longitudinally. The sequence was obtained from a woman of 80 years or more with COVID-19, enrolled during active disease. Sequenced material: peripheral blood.

CDR3 protein: CASSFLDYGYTF. In DNA, the CDR3 is TGTGCCAGCAGTTTTTTAGACTATGGCTACACCTTC. This chain connects TRBV12-3 or TRBV12-4 to TRBJ1-2; D is uncertain. V gave up 3 bases and J gave up 3 bases, with 5 bases separating them. This CDR3 contains 12 residues.